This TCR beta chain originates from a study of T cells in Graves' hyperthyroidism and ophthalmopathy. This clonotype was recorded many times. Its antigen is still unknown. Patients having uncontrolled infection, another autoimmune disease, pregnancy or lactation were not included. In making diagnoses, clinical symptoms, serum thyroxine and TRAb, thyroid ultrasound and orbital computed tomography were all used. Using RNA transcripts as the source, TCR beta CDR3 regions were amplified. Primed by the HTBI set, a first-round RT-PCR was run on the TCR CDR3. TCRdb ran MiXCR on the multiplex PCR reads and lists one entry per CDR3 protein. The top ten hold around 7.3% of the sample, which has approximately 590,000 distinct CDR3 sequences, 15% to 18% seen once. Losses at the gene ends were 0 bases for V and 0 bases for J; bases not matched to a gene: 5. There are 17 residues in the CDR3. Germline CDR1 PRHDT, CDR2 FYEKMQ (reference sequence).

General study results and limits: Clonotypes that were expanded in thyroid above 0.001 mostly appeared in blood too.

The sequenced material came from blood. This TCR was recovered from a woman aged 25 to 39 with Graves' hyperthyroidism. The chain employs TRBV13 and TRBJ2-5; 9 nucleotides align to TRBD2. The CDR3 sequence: CASSLGGLAEDQETQYF. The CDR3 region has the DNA TGTGCCAGCAGCTTAGGGGGACTAGCAGAGGACCAAGAGACCCAGTACTTC.